Following are 25 T cell receptor beta chains from one sample sequenced in a study of T cells in localized non-small cell lung cancer. Method: immunoSEQ multiplex PCR; TCRdb's copy keeps in-frame clones and lacks some. Of 15,000 to 25,000 clones listed, about 91% were seen once; the top ten hold around 8%. This specimen was peripheral blood, taken before any cancer treatment. Receptor source: a man aged 35 to 70 with stage I lung adenocarcinoma.

In this sample, this clone turned up once. V gene TRBV27 combines with J gene TRBJ2-5; 8 positions agree with TRBD2. Germline values: CDR1 MNHEY, CDR2 SMNVEV (reference sequence). The V and J ends lost 6 bases and 4 bases, in that order; junction bases with no gene match: 7. The CDR3 is 14 amino acids. The CDR3 DNA sequence: TGTGCCAGCAGACCTTATCTAGCGGGAGAGACCCAGTACTTC. Translating it yields CASRPYLAGETQYF.

Concerning this clone: The junction shows a germline mismatch at one end, possibly a read error. For the CDR3, the DNA is TGCGCCAGCAGTGAGTCGGTGGGAGTCTCCCACGAGCAGTACTTC. Protein product: CASSESVGVSHEQYF. This rearrangement joins TRBV10-1 to TRBJ2-7; D possibly corresponds to TRBD2 (5 bases). The CDR3 totals 15 residues. Germline V gene sequence: CDR1 WNHNN, CDR2 SYGVQD (reference sequence).

The chain is built from TRBV9 and TRBJ1-2, with a weak D call TRBD1 (6 bases). Germline V CDR1 and CDR2: SGDLS, YYNGEE. The CDR3 contains 14 residues. Trimming stripped 4 bases from V and 0 bases from J, with 10 bases between. CDR3 amino acids: CASSLTGTNYGYTF. The CDR3 nucleotides read TGTGCCAGCAGCTTAACAGGGACTAACTATGGCTACACCTTC.

The rearrangement uses TRBV4-1 and TRBJ2-7; weak D call: TRBD2 (5 bases). Germline CDR1 MGHRA, CDR2 YSYEKL. Trimming stripped 0 bases from V and 4 bases from J, with 10 bases between. This CDR3 region has 14 residues. The CDR3 DNA reads TGCGCCAGCAGCCAAGATTTGGGAGTGTACGAGCAGTACTTC. Translation gives CASSQDLGVYEQYF.

The chain links TRBV4-1 to TRBJ2-3, with TRBD2 identical over 9 bases. With 2 bases clipped from V and 6 bases from J, the junction kept 6 bases outside the gene matches. CDR3 length equals 15 residues. Germline-derived CDR1 and CDR2 are MGHRA and YSYEKL. CDR3 coding DNA: TGCGCCAGCAGCCAACTAGCGGGGCAGAGCGATACGCAGTATTTT. Encoded protein: CASSQLAGQSDTQYF.

The V and J genes are TRBV5-8 and TRBJ1-3; D gene uncertain. Per the germline V gene, CDR1 is SGHTS and CDR2 is YDEGEE. The CDR3 loop spans 12 amino acids. The ends were cut back, 2 bases at V and 5 bases at J, with 5 bases in the middle. The CDR3 DNA is TGTGCCAGCAGCTTTACAAGAAACACCATATATTTT. Its translation: CASSFTRNTIYF.

The chain links TRBV7-3 to TRBJ2-3; no clear D. Germline V gene lookup returns CDR1 SGHTA and CDR2 FQGTGA. The CDR3 length is 14 residues. The V gene lost 2 bases and the J gene lost 0 bases, with 6 bases spanning the gap. The CDR3 is CASSLRSSTDTQYF. The CDR3 DNA is TGTGCCAGCAGCTTACGGTCTAGCACAGATACGCAGTATTTT.

This chain connects TRBV7-8 to TRBJ1-1, with D possibly TRBD1 on 5 matching bases. The germline V gene encodes CDR1 SGHVS and CDR2 FQNEAQ. The CDR3 consists of 20 residues. V lost 2 bases and J 0 bases, leaving 25 bases between the germline ends. The CDR3, as DNA: TGTGCCAGCAGCTTAATCCCACTTCGGGGCAGGCGAGCGGTGAACACTGAAGCTTTCTTT. As protein: CASSLIPLRGRRAVNTEAFF.

The V call is TRBV7-2, the J call TRBJ2-7, with 8 bases lining up with TRBD1. The germline V gene encodes CDR1 SGHTA and CDR2 FQGNSA. The length of the CDR3 is 14 residues. Trimming cost V 3 bases and J 3 bases; bases outside gene matches: 4. The CDR3: CASSFADRGYEQYF. The CDR3 bases are TGTGCCAGCAGCTTTGCCGACAGGGGCTACGAGCAGTACTTC.

This chain uses TRBV6-6 with TRBJ1-5; D is possibly TRBD1 (6 bases). Germline CDR1 is MNHNY and CDR2 is SVGAGI (reference sequence). Trimming pared 6 bases from V and 7 bases from J, leaving 22 bases between. The CDR3 extends over 16 amino acids. CDR3 residues: CASSSMGTGRGQPQHF. The CDR3 DNA sequence: TGTGCCAGCAGCTCGATGGGTACAGGGAGAGGGCAGCCCCAGCATTTT.

This rearrangement joins TRBV21-1 to TRBJ2-1; the DNA was not compared with TRBD2, the D call given in the table. TRBV21-1 is designated a pseudogene. The length of the CDR3 is 10 residues. The CDR3 reads CPARGNEQFF. The CDR3 nucleotides are TGTCCGGCGCGGGGCAATGAGCAGTTCTTC.

V and J are TRBV5-1 and TRBJ1-6; tentative D call: TRBD1 (5 bases). The CDR3 runs 15 residues. Germline V gene data show CDR1 as SGHRS and CDR2 as YFSETQ. Trimming took 7 bases from V and 5 from J, leaving 16 bases between them. For the CDR3, the DNA is TGCGCCAGCGCAATTGGGGGGGTAGATAATTCACCCCTCCACTTT. Translated: CASAIGGVDNSPLHF.

The chain combines TRBV18 with TRBJ2-7; TRBD1 matches 7 bases. The CDR3 has 13 amino acids. Looked up from germline, CDR1 is KGHSH and CDR2 is LQKENI. The V segment lost 4 bases and the J segment 6 bases; nucleotides outside the gene matches: 6. The CDR3 is CASSLGDSAEQYF. In nucleotides, the CDR3 is TGTGCCAGCTCACTGGGGGACAGCGCCGAGCAGTACTTC.

The chain couples TRBV5-4 to TRBJ1-2; 7 bases are a match to TRBD1. After removal of 4 bases from V and 2 bases from J, the junction contained 8 bases not matched to a gene. CDR1 SGHNT and CDR2 YYREEE come from the germline V gene (reference sequence). The CDR3 has 15 amino acids. CDR3 sequence reads: CASSANRGSNYGYTF. The DNA for the CDR3 is TGTGCCAGCAGCGCGAACAGGGGATCCAACTATGGCTACACCTTC.

V is TRBV27 and J is TRBJ2-7; 8 nucleotides agree with TRBD2. V dropped 5 bases and J dropped 6; count of bases not matched to a gene: 12. Germline lookup yields CDR1 MNHEY and CDR2 SMNVEV (reference sequence). This CDR3 contains 15 residues. CDR3: CASSIAPGLVGEQYF. The DNA of the CDR3 is TGTGCCAGCAGTATCGCCCCGGGACTAGTAGGCGAGCAGTACTTC.

The chain employs TRBV6-1 and TRBJ2-7; 12 nucleotides line up with TRBD2. The germline V gene has CDR1 MNHNS and CDR2 SASEGT. After removal of 4 bases from V and 0 bases from J, the junction contained 7 bases not matched to a gene. This CDR3 contains 17 residues. The CDR3 reads CASSVYGTSGFSYEQYF. The CDR3 DNA follows: TGTGCCAGCAGTGTATACGGGACTAGCGGGTTCTCCTACGAGCAGTACTTC.

A few counts support this clone. This sequence joins TRBV6-5 and TRBJ1-2; possible D gene TRBD1, 5 bases. Germline V gene data show CDR1 as MNHEY and CDR2 as SVGAGI. Trimming cost V 5 bases and J 3 bases, with 10 bases left between them. The CDR3 totals 13 residues. The DNA for the CDR3 is TGTGCCAGCAGTGCCGGGACTTACTATGGCTACACCTTC. Amino acid sequence: CASSAGTYYGYTF.

This clone was observed once. This chain uses TRBV7-2 with TRBJ2-3; D gene uncertain. CDR3 size: 14 residues. Germline-derived CDR1 and CDR2 are SGHTA and FQGNSA. Trimming removed 3 bases at V and 3 bases at J, with 10 bases between. The DNA of the CDR3 is TGTGCCAGCAGCTTTTCCGTGCCGACAGATACGCAGTATTTT. Translated, it gives CASSFSVPTDTQYF.

In nucleotides, the CDR3 is TGTGCCAGCAGCGGAAGACAGGGAAATTCTGGAAACACCATATATTTT. This gives the protein CASSGRQGNSGNTIYF. The chain uses TRBV5-6 and TRBJ1-3; TRBD1 aligns across 7 bases. Losses at the gene ends were 4 bases for V and 1 base for J; bases not matched to a gene: 8. The CDR3 is 16 residues long. Germline CDR1 is SGHDT and CDR2 is YYEEEE.

As to this clone: One end of the junction fails to match germline, which may point to a read error. The genes are TRBV6-6 and TRBJ2-1; unclear D gene. The CDR3 extends over 15 amino acids. Germline-derived CDR1 and CDR2 are MNHNY and SVGAGI (reference sequence). The CDR3 protein is CAGRQLGSSYNEQFF. The CDR3 DNA reads as TGTGCCGGCAGGCAACTTGGCAGCTCCTACAATGAGCAGTTCTTC.

V gene TRBV27 combines with J gene TRBJ2-7; D possibly corresponds to TRBD2 (6 bases). The germline V gene has CDR1 MNHEY and CDR2 SMNVEV (reference sequence). The CDR3 has 12 residues. V dropped 6 bases and J dropped 6 bases, with 12 bases sitting between them. The CDR3 nucleotides are TGTGCCAGCAGGGGAGGCTCGGGCGAGCAGTACTTC. This translates into CASRGGSGEQYF.

The CDR3: CASSDTGGKDQPQHF. Written as DNA, the CDR3 is TGTGCCAGCAGTGATACAGGGGGCAAAGATCAGCCCCAGCATTTT. V gene TRBV2 combines with J gene TRBJ1-5; 9 bases fit TRBD1. Germline V gene lookup returns CDR1 SNHLY and CDR2 FYNNEI. The ends lost 3 bases at V and 5 bases at J; junction bases unmatched: 5. The CDR3 has 15 residues. The full variable domain, its missing parts supplied by reference TRBV2 and TRBJ1-5, is EPEVTQTPSHQVTQMGQEVILRCVPISNHLYFYWYRQILGQKVEFLVSFYNNEISEKSEIFDDQFSVERPDGSNFTLKIRSTKLEDSAMYFCASSDTGGKDQPQHFGDGTRLSIL.

Here the CDR3 reads CASSSTGTGAHEQYF. The CDR3 region has the DNA TGTGCCAGCAGCAGCACCGGGACAGGGGCCCACGAGCAGTACTTC. V is TRBV28 and J is TRBJ2-7, with 10 bases that match TRBD1. The CDR3 consists of 15 residues. Per the germline V gene, CDR1 is MDHEN and CDR2 is SYDVKM. V shed 6 bases and J 5 bases; nucleotides not matched to a gene: 10.

The chain has TRBV21-1 and TRBJ1-4; TRBD1 reflects the table's D call only, with no check against the DNA. TRBV21-1 is marked as a pseudogene. The CDR3 is 19 amino acids. CDR3 sequence (DNA): TGTGCCAGCAGCAAGGTTCGCGGACAGGGGGCTCTTGTAGGTGAAAAACTGTTTTTT. This translates into CASSKVRGQGALVGEKLFF.

The chain has TRBV6-5 and TRBJ1-2, with no clear D. Germline CDR1 and CDR2: MNHEY and SVGAGI. The CDR3 is made up of 10 amino acids. Trimming cost V 4 bases and J 7 bases, with 4 bases left between them. Written as DNA, the CDR3 is TGTGCCAGCAGTTTAGCTGGCTACACCTTC. Amino acids: CASSLAGYTF.